Listed below are T cell receptor beta chains from one sample, sequenced in a study of cytomegalovirus exposure and HLA in healthy donors. The assay was immunoSEQ multiplex PCR, and TCRdb's table has in-frame clones only and misses some. The data contain over 85,000 clones, approximately 93% of them seen just once; the ten biggest clones take up 0.95% to 1.3%. Sequencing was carried out using PBMCs. These receptors were obtained from a woman under 40 in good health and CMV-seropositive. Each CDR3 is given with its conserved first and last residue. The D gene is left open where the match is weak. Clone size is shown for a subset of rows, as once, few, many or a class of expanded clone.

CDR3nt: TGTGCCAGCAGCTTTCCGGGACTAGCGGGAGAGGAGCTGTTTTTT; CDR3aa: CASSFPGLAGEELFF; abundance: NA; v_gene: TRBV5-4; j_gene: TRBJ2-2; d_gene: TRBD2
CDR3nt: TGTGCCAGCAGCCGCACTAGCAGTTCCTACAATGAGCAGTTCTTC; CDR3aa: CASSRTSSSYNEQFF; abundance: NA; v_gene: TRBV11-3; j_gene: TRBJ2-1; d_gene: NA
CDR3nt: TGTGCCAGCTCGGGCTTCACTAGTACCGGGGAGCTGTTTTTT; CDR3aa: CASSGFTSTGELFF; abundance: NA; v_gene: TRBV2; j_gene: TRBJ2-2; d_gene: NA
CDR3nt: TGCGCCAGCAGCTTGGGGGGGCACGGTCAGCCCCAGCATTTT; CDR3aa: CASSLGGHGQPQHF; abundance: once; v_gene: TRBV5-1; j_gene: TRBJ1-5; d_gene: NA
CDR3nt: TGTGCCAGTCGAGGGGAAGGACTACCTGGCGAGCAGTACTTC; CDR3aa: CASRGEGLPGEQYF; abundance: NA; v_gene: TRBV19; j_gene: TRBJ2-7; d_gene: NA
CDR3nt: TGTGCCAGCAGCTCCGACCCGGGACTGCGGCCTTTGAATGAGCAGTTCTTC; CDR3aa: CASSSDPGLRPLNEQFF; abundance: NA; v_gene: TRBV7-7; j_gene: TRBJ2-1; d_gene: NA
CDR3nt: TGTGCCAGCAGTTGGGACAGGGGGCGCGAGCAGTACTTC; CDR3aa: CASSWDRGREQYF; abundance: NA; v_gene: TRBV27; j_gene: TRBJ2-7; d_gene: TRBD1
CDR3nt: TGTGCCACCAGCAGAGTTGCCAGGCCGCCCTCGGAGCAGTACTTC; CDR3aa: CATSRVARPPSEQYF; abundance: once; v_gene: TRBV15; j_gene: TRBJ2-7; d_gene: NA
CDR3nt: TGTGCCATCAGTGAGAGGTCGGGGGGGCTAGCCGGCACAGATACGCAGTATTTT; CDR3aa: CAISERSGGLAGTDTQYF; abundance: NA; v_gene: TRBV10-3; j_gene: TRBJ2-3; d_gene: TRBD2
CDR3nt: TGTGCCAGCAGACAGGATTCCTATGGCTACACCTTC; CDR3aa: CASRQDSYGYTF; abundance: NA; v_gene: TRBV28; j_gene: TRBJ1-2; d_gene: NA
CDR3nt: TGTGCCAGCAAACCCCTCGGGGAGTATGGCTACACCTTC; CDR3aa: CASKPLGEYGYTF; abundance: NA; v_gene: TRBV2; j_gene: TRBJ1-2; d_gene: NA
CDR3nt: TGTGCCAGCAGGTCGGGACAGGGTCGCACAGATACGCAGTATTTT; CDR3aa: CASRSGQGRTDTQYF; abundance: NA; v_gene: TRBV28; j_gene: TRBJ2-3; d_gene: TRBD1
CDR3nt: TGTGCCAGCAGCTTAGTGGGGGCCAACAATGAGCAGTTCTTC; CDR3aa: CASSLVGANNEQFF; abundance: NA; v_gene: TRBV7-6; j_gene: TRBJ2-1; d_gene: NA
CDR3nt: TGCGCCAGCAGCCAAGATGCGGACAGCTACACCGGGGAGCTGTTTTTT; CDR3aa: CASSQDADSYTGELFF; abundance: NA; v_gene: TRBV4-3; j_gene: TRBJ2-2; d_gene: NA
CDR3nt: TGTGCCAGTAGTATAGCAGGGGGCAACTATGGCTACACCTTC; CDR3aa: CASSIAGGNYGYTF; abundance: NA; v_gene: TRBV19; j_gene: TRBJ1-2; d_gene: TRBD1
CDR3nt: TGTGCCAGCAGTTCCAGCTACGAGCAGTACTTC; CDR3aa: CASSSSYEQYF; abundance: NA; v_gene: TRBV28; j_gene: TRBJ2-7; d_gene: NA
CDR3nt: TGTGCCAGTAGTATGTGGTCGGGGCGGGGGAACACCGGGGAGCTGTTTTTT; CDR3aa: CASSMWSGRGNTGELFF; abundance: NA; v_gene: TRBV19; j_gene: TRBJ2-2; d_gene: NA
CDR3nt: TGTGCCAGCAGCGTAGCACCGGACAGGGGGCACGAGCAGTACTTC; CDR3aa: CASSVAPDRGHEQYF; abundance: NA; v_gene: TRBV9; j_gene: TRBJ2-7; d_gene: TRBD1
CDR3nt: TGTGCCAGCGATAGCGGAGTCTACGAGCAGTACTTC; CDR3aa: CASDSGVYEQYF; abundance: NA; v_gene: TRBV6-1; j_gene: TRBJ2-7; d_gene: NA
CDR3nt: TGTGCCAGCAGTGCATATTCCAGGGGCGAATCATATGGCTACACCTTC; CDR3aa: CASSAYSRGESYGYTF; abundance: NA; v_gene: TRBV6-1; j_gene: TRBJ1-2; d_gene: NA
CDR3nt: TGTGCCAGTAGTATATCTGCGGCTAACTTGCAGCCCCAGCATTTT; CDR3aa: CASSISAANLQPQHF; abundance: NA; v_gene: TRBV19; j_gene: TRBJ1-5; d_gene: NA
CDR3nt: TGTGCCAGCAGATTTGCGAACGACTACGAGCAGTACTTC; CDR3aa: CASRFANDYEQYF; abundance: NA; v_gene: TRBV27; j_gene: TRBJ2-7; d_gene: NA
CDR3nt: TGTGCCAGCAGTTCACTAGCGGGAGTGGTCGAGCAGTACTTC; CDR3aa: CASSSLAGVVEQYF; abundance: NA; v_gene: TRBV28; j_gene: TRBJ2-7; d_gene: TRBD2
CDR3nt: TGTGCCAGTAGTATATCGGGACAAAAGAATCAGCCCCAGCATTTT; CDR3aa: CASSISGQKNQPQHF; abundance: NA; v_gene: TRBV19; j_gene: TRBJ1-5; d_gene: NA
CDR3nt: TGTGCCAGCAGTTTGACTAGCGGGAGAGTTTTCTTC; CDR3aa: CASSLTSGRVFF; abundance: NA; v_gene: TRBV7-9; j_gene: TRBJ2-7; d_gene: TRBD2
CDR3nt: TGTGCCAGCAGCCCGAGGGACAGGGGGACGGTTGAAGCTTTCTTT; CDR3aa: CASSPRDRGTVEAFF; abundance: NA; v_gene: TRBV11-2; j_gene: TRBJ1-1; d_gene: TRBD1
CDR3nt: TGCGCCAGCAGCGCACGGACTAGCGGGAGTAAGAACACCGGGGAGCTGTTTTTT; CDR3aa: CASSARTSGSKNTGELFF; abundance: NA; v_gene: TRBV4-1; j_gene: TRBJ2-2; d_gene: TRBD2
CDR3nt: TGTGCCAGCAGCTTAGGGCACGATACGCAGTATTTT; CDR3aa: CASSLGHDTQYF; abundance: once; v_gene: TRBV7-2; j_gene: TRBJ2-3; d_gene: NA
CDR3nt: TGCGCCAGCAGAGATAGCGGGAGGGCCGACACCGGGGAGCTGTTTTTT; CDR3aa: CASRDSGRADTGELFF; abundance: NA; v_gene: TRBV5-1; j_gene: TRBJ2-2; d_gene: TRBD2
CDR3nt: TGTGCCAGCACCGCCCCGGGCAGGGCGGACACTGAAGCTTTCTTT; CDR3aa: CASTAPGRADTEAFF; abundance: NA; v_gene: TRBV6-6; j_gene: TRBJ1-1; d_gene: NA
CDR3nt: TGTGCCAGCAGTCCGGGAGTTCCCGCCTACGAGCAGTACTTC; CDR3aa: CASSPGVPAYEQYF; abundance: NA; v_gene: TRBV6-1; j_gene: TRBJ2-7; d_gene: NA
CDR3nt: TGTGCCAGCAGCGTAGCCAGCTCAGGGACCTACAATGAGCAGTTCTTC; CDR3aa: CASSVASSGTYNEQFF; abundance: once; v_gene: TRBV9; j_gene: TRBJ2-1; d_gene: NA
CDR3nt: TGTGCCAGTAGTGCCCGACTGGAGCGAGATACGCAGTATTTT; CDR3aa: CASSARLERDTQYF; abundance: NA; v_gene: TRBV19; j_gene: TRBJ2-3; d_gene: NA
CDR3nt: TGCGCCAGCAGCCGTGAGGGCAGCACAGATACGCAGTATTTT; CDR3aa: CASSREGSTDTQYF; abundance: NA; v_gene: TRBV5-1; j_gene: TRBJ2-3; d_gene: NA
CDR3nt: TGCGCCAGCACACCCGGGGTCACCCTTCCTGGGACTGAAGCTTTCTTT; CDR3aa: CASTPGVTLPGTEAFF; abundance: NA; v_gene: TRBV5-1; j_gene: TRBJ1-1; d_gene: NA
CDR3nt: TGTGCCAGCAGCTTGCTACTAGCGGGAGGGAGTAATGAGCAGTTCTTC; CDR3aa: CASSLLLAGGSNEQFF; abundance: NA; v_gene: TRBV7-2; j_gene: TRBJ2-1; d_gene: TRBD2
CDR3nt: TGTGCCAGTAGTATAGTGGGCGGAGGGTCCCACGAGCAGTACTTC; CDR3aa: CASSIVGGGSHEQYF; abundance: NA; v_gene: TRBV19; j_gene: TRBJ2-7; d_gene: NA
CDR3nt: TGTGCCAGCAGTAGCCCTCAACAAAGTCGGGCCAACGTCCTGACTTTC; CDR3aa: CASSSPQQSRANVLTF; abundance: NA; v_gene: TRBV21-1; j_gene: TRBJ2-6; d_gene: NA
CDR3nt: TGTGCCAGCAGCCAAGATCGCACGGCGGTCGGAGAGACCCAGTACTTC; CDR3aa: CASSQDRTAVGETQYF; abundance: NA; v_gene: TRBV4-2; j_gene: TRBJ2-5; d_gene: NA
CDR3nt: TGTGCCAGCAGTGCTGACGGGTGGGGCTCCGAGCAGTACTTC; CDR3aa: CASSADGWGSEQYF; abundance: NA; v_gene: TRBV27; j_gene: TRBJ2-7; d_gene: NA
CDR3nt: TGTGCCATCACCCCTGGAGGTGAAGAGACCCAGTACTTC; CDR3aa: CAITPGGEETQYF; abundance: NA; v_gene: TRBV10-3; j_gene: TRBJ2-5; d_gene: NA
CDR3nt: TGCGCCAGCAGCTTAAAGACAGGGGGTTTTGACGAGCAGTACTTC; CDR3aa: CASSLKTGGFDEQYF; abundance: NA; v_gene: TRBV5-1; j_gene: TRBJ2-7; d_gene: TRBD1
CDR3nt: TGTGCCAGCAGCTTAGGGGGACTAGCAGATTTACAAGAGACCCAGTACTTC; CDR3aa: CASSLGGLADLQETQYF; abundance: NA; v_gene: TRBV11-2; j_gene: TRBJ2-5; d_gene: TRBD2
CDR3nt: TGCGCCAGCAGCCAAGCCCGGACTAGCGGGAGATGGGCGTACAATGAGCAGTTCTTC; CDR3aa: CASSQARTSGRWAYNEQFF; abundance: NA; v_gene: TRBV4-3; j_gene: TRBJ2-1; d_gene: TRBD2
CDR3nt: TGTGCCAGCAGCCCGACAGGGGGCTCTGGAAACACCATATATTTT; CDR3aa: CASSPTGGSGNTIYF; abundance: NA; v_gene: TRBV7-2; j_gene: TRBJ1-3; d_gene: TRBD1
CDR3nt: TGTGCCAGTAGTTCGGGCCGACAGTTGAACACTGAAGCTTTCTTT; CDR3aa: CASSSGRQLNTEAFF; abundance: NA; v_gene: TRBV19; j_gene: TRBJ1-1; d_gene: NA
CDR3nt: TGTGCCAGCAGTCTAGCGGGGAGGGGAGTCGACGAGCAGTACTTC; CDR3aa: CASSLAGRGVDEQYF; abundance: once; v_gene: TRBV6-5; j_gene: TRBJ2-7; d_gene: TRBD2
CDR3nt: TGTGCCAGCAGCTTAGATACGTGGGGGGGTGAGCAGTTCTTC; CDR3aa: CASSLDTWGGEQFF; abundance: NA; v_gene: TRBV11-2; j_gene: TRBJ2-1; d_gene: TRBD2
CDR3nt: TGTGCCAGCAGCCCGTTGCTACACCAAGAGACCCAGTACTTC; CDR3aa: CASSPLLHQETQYF; abundance: NA; v_gene: TRBV6-6; j_gene: TRBJ2-5; d_gene: NA
CDR3nt: TGTGCCAGTACGGGACAGGGGTATAGTGAGCAGTTCTTC; CDR3aa: CASTGQGYSEQFF; abundance: NA; v_gene: TRBV19; j_gene: TRBJ2-1; d_gene: TRBD1